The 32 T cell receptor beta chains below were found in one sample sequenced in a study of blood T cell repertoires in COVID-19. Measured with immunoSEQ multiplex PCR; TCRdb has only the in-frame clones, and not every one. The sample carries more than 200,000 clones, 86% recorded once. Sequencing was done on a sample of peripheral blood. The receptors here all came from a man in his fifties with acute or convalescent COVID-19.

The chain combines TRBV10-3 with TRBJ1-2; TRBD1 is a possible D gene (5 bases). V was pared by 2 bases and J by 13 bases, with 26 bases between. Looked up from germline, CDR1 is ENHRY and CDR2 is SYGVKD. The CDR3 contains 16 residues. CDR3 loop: CAISELQVRVTMVPTF. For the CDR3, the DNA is TGTGCCATCAGTGAGCTACAGGTCCGGGTAACTATGGTCCCCACCTTC.

As DNA, the CDR3 is TGCGCCAGCAGCCAAGTACCCCCCTCACTAGGCAGACGCTATGGCTACACCTTC. Translation gives CASSQVPPSLGRRYGYTF. The V gene is TRBV4-1, the J gene TRBJ1-2; D is uncertain. V was shortened by 1 base and J by 4 bases, with 22 bases between the two germline ends. The CDR3 has 18 residues. Per germline, CDR1 MGHRA and CDR2 YSYEKL.

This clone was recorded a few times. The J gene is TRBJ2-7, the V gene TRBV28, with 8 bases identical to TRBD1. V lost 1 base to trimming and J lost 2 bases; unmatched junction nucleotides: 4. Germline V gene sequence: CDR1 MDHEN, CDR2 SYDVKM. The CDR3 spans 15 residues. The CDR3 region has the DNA TGTGCCAGCAGTTTATTAACAGGGGGTCCCTACGAGCAGTACTTC. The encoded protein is CASSLLTGGPYEQYF. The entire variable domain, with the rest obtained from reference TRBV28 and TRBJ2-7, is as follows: DVKVTQSSRYLVKRTGEKVFLECVQDMDHENMFWYRQDPGLGLRLIYFSYDVKMKEKGDIPEGYSVSREKKERFSLILESASTNQTSMYLCASSLLTGGPYEQYFGPGTRLTVT.

The CDR3: CASSWGQVAFF. In nucleotides, the CDR3 is TGTGCCAGCAGTTGGGGACAGGTAGCTTTCTTT. The rearrangement joins TRBV28 to TRBJ1-1, with TRBD1 matching over 8 bases. Trimming removed 4 bases from V and 10 bases from J; junction bases left unmatched: 2. The CDR3 runs 11 residues. Germline CDR1 reads MDHEN; CDR2 reads SYDVKM.

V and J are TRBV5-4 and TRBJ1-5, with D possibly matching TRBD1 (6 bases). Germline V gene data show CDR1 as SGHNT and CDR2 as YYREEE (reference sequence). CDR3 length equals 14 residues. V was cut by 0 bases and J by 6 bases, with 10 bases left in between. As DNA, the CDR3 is TGTGCCAGCAGCTTGGCAGGGGATGGTCAGCCCCAGCATTTT. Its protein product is CASSLAGDGQPQHF.

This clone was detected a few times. The CDR3 here is CASSKVQGTFHHCVWPQHF. The DNA for the CDR3 is TGTGCCAGCAGCAAAGTGCAGGGGACCTTCCACCATTGCGTGTGGCCCCAGCATTTT. This chain links TRBV21-1 with TRBJ1-5; TRBD1, the D gene given by the table, was not confirmed from the DNA. TRBV21-1 is reported as a pseudogene. This CDR3 comprises 19 residues.

CDR3 region: CASSLEGYYSNQPQHF. CDR3 nucleotide sequence: TGTGCCAGCAGCTTGGAGGGGTATTATAGCAATCAGCCCCAGCATTTT. V usage is TRBV5-8 and J usage is TRBJ1-5; possible D gene TRBD1, 5 bases. The length of the CDR3 is 16 residues. Germline CDR1 and CDR2: SGHTS and YDEGEE. V lost 0 bases and J 0 bases, leaving 10 bases between the germline ends.

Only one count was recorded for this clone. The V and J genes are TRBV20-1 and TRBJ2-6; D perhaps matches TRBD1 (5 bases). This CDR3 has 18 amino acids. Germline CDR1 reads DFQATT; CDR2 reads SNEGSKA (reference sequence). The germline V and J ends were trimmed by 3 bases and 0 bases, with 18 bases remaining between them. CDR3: CSASEIGAKTSGANVLTF. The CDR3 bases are TGCAGTGCTAGTGAGATTGGGGCCAAAACCTCTGGGGCCAACGTCCTGACTTTC.

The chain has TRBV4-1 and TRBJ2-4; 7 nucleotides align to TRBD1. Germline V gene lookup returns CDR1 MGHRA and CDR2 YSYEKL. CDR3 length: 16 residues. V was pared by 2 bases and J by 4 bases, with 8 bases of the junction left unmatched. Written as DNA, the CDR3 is TGCGCCAGCAGCCAATGGGCCGGGACAGTGAAAAACATTCAGTACTTC. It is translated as CASSQWAGTVKNIQYF.

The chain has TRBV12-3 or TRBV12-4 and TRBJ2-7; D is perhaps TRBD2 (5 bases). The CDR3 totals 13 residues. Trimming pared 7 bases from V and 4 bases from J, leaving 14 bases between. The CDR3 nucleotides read TGTGCCAGCACCACCGGACTTCGATACGAGCAGTACTTC. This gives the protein CASTTGLRYEQYF.

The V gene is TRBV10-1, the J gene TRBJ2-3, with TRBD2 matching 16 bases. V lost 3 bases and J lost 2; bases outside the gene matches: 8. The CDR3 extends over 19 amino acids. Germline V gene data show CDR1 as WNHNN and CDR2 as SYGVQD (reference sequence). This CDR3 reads CASSDPWGLAGGPTDTQYF. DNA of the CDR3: TGCGCCAGCAGTGACCCGTGGGGACTAGCGGGGGGGCCCACAGATACGCAGTATTTT.

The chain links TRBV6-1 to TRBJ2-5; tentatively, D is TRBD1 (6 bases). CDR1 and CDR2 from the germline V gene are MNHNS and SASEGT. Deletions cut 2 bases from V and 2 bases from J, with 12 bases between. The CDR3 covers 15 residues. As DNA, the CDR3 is TGTGCCAGCAGTGAATTCACAGGGAAACAAGAGACCCAGTACTTC. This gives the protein CASSEFTGKQETQYF.

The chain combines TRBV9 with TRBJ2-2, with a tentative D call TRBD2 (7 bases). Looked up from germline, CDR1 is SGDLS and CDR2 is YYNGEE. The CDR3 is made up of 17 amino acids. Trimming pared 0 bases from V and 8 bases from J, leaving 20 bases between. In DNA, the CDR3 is TGTGCCAGCAGCGTAGGCCTGGGGGGGCGGGGCCCAGGGGAGCTGTTTTTT. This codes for CASSVGLGGRGPGELFF.

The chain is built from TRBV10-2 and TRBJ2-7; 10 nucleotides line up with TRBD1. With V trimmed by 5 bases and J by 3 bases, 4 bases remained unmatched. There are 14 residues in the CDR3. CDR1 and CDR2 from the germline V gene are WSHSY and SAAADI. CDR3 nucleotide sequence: TGCGCCAGCAGTCGGACAGGGGGTATCTACGAGCAGTACTTC. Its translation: CASSRTGGIYEQYF.

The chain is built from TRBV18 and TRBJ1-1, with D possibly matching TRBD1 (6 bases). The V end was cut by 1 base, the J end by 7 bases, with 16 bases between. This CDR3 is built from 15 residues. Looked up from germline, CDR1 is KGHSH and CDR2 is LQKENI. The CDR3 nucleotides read TGTGCCAGCTCACCACGAGGGGGGGTTGCGGGTGAAGCTTTCTTT. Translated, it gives CASSPRGGVAGEAFF.

CDR3 sequence reads: CASSPGTGWDIQYF. In DNA form, the CDR3 reads TGTGCCAGCAGCCCAGGGACAGGGTGGGACATTCAGTACTTC. The J gene is TRBJ2-4, the V gene TRBV3-1 (or the pseudogene TRBV3-2), with 9 bases matching TRBD1. This CDR3 region has 14 residues. Germline V gene lookup returns CDR1 LGHDT and CDR2 YNNKEL (reference sequence). With 4 bases clipped from V and 8 bases from J, the junction kept 6 bases outside the gene matches.

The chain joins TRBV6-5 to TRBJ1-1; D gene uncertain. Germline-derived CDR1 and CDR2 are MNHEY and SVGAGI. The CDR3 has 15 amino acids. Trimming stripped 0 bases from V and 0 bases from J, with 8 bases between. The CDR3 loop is CASSYSAAVNTEAFF. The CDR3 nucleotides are TGTGCCAGCAGTTACTCGGCAGCGGTGAACACTGAAGCTTTCTTT.

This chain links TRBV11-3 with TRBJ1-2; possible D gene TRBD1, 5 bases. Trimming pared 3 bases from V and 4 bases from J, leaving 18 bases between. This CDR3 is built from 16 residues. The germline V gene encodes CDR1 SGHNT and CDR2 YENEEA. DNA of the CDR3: TGTGCCAGCAGCTTCTATGAGCCCTTGGGGCTCTATGGCTACACCTTC. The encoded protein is CASSFYEPLGLYGYTF.

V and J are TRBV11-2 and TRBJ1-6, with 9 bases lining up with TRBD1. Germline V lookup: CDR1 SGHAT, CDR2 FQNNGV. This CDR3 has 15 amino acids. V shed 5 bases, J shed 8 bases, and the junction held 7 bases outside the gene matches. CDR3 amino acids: CASSLRQGGDSPLHF. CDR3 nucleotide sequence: TGTGCCAGCAGCCTGCGACAGGGGGGCGATTCACCCCTCCACTTT.

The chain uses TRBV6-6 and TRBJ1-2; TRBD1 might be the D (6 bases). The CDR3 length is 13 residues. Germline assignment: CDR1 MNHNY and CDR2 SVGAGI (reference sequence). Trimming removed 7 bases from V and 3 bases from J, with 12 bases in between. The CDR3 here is CASTYRDDYGYTF. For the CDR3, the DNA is TGTGCCAGCACGTACAGGGATGACTATGGCTACACCTTC.

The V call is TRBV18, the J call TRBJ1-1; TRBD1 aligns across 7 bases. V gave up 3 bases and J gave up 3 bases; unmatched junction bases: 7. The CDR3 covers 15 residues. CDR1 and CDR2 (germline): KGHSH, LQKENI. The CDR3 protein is CASSPQGGPDTEAFF. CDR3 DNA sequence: TGTGCCAGCTCACCCCAGGGGGGTCCGGACACTGAAGCTTTCTTT.

CDR3: CASSDPGQDEKLFF. CDR3 DNA sequence: TGTGCCAGCAGCGATCCGGGACAGGATGAAAAACTGTTTTTT. This chain joins TRBV6-5 and TRBJ1-4, with 8 positions matching TRBD1. This CDR3 spans 14 amino acids. CDR1 is MNHEY and CDR2 is SVGAGI in the germline V gene. V was pared by 6 bases and J by 6 bases, with 6 bases of the junction left unmatched.

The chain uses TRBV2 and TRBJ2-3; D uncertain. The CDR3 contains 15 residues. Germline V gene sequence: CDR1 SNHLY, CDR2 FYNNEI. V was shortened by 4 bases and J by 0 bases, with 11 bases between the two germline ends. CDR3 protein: CASSVIPGSTDTQYF. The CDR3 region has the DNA TGTGCCAGCAGTGTGATTCCGGGTAGCACAGATACGCAGTATTTT.

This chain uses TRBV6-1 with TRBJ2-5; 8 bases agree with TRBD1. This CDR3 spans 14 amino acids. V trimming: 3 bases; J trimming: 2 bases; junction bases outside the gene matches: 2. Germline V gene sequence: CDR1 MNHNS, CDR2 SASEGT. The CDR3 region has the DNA TGTGCCAGCAGTGACACAGGGGGGCAAGAGACCCAGTACTTC. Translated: CASSDTGGQETQYF.

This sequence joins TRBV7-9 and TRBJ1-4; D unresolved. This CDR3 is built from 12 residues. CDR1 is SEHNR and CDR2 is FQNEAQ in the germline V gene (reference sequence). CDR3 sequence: CAGGQDNEKLFF. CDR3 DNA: TGTGCGGGCGGGCAGGATAATGAAAAACTGTTTTTT.

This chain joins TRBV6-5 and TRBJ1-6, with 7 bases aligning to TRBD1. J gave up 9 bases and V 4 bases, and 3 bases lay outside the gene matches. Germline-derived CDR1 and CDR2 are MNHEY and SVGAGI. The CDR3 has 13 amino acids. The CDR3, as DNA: TGTGCCAGCAGTTCACAGGGGAGTTCACCCCTCCACTTT. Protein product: CASSSQGSSPLHF.

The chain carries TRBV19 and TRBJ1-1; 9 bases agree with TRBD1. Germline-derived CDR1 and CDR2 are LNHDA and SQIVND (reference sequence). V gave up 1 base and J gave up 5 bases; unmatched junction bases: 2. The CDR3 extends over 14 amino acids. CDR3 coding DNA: TGTGCCAGTAGTATAGGGACAGGGGATACTGAAGCTTTCTTT. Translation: CASSIGTGDTEAFF.

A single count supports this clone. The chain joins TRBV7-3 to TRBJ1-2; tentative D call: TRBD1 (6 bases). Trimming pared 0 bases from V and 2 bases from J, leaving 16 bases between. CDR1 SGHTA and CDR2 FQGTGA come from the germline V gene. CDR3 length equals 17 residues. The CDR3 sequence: CASSLTRTGSQNYGYTF. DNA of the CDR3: TGTGCCAGCAGCTTAACTCGAACAGGGTCCCAAAACTATGGCTACACCTTC.

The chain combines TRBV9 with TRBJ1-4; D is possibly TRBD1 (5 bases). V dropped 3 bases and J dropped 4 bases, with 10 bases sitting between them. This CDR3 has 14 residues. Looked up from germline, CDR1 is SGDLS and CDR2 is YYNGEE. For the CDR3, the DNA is TGTGCCAGCAGCGAGACAGCTTATAATGAAAAACTGTTTTTT. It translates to CASSETAYNEKLFF. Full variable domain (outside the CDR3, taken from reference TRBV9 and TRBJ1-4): DSGVTQTPKHLITATGQRVTLRCSPRSGDLSVYWYQQSLDQGLQFLIQYYNGEERAKGNILERFSAQQFPDLHSELNLSSLELGDSALYFCASSETAYNEKLFFGSGTQLSVL.

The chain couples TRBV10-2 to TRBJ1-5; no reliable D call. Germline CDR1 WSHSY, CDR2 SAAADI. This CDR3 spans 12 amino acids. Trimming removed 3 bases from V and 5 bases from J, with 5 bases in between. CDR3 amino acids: CASSEADQPQHF. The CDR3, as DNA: TGCGCCAGCAGTGAAGCCGATCAGCCCCAGCATTTT.

CDR3 loop: CASSLLRGGGADTQYF. The DNA of the CDR3 is TGTGCCAGCAGCCTCTTGAGAGGCGGGGGTGCAGATACGCAGTATTTT. The chain couples TRBV7-7 to TRBJ2-3; the match to TRBD2 covers 7 bases. CDR1 is SSHAT, CDR2 FNYEAQ, per germline (reference sequence). J lost 4 bases, V lost 5 bases, and 12 bases had no gene match. CDR3 length equals 16 residues.

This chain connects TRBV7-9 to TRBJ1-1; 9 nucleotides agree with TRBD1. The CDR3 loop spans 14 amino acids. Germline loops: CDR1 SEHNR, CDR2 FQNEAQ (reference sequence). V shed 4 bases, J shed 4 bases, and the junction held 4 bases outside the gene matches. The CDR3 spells CASSYGTGTTEAFF. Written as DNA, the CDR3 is TGTGCCAGCAGCTACGGGACAGGGACCACTGAAGCTTTCTTT.